These T cell receptor beta chains were read from a single sample in a study of human T cells and chemical hapten exposure. MiXCR, run by TCRdb on the RACE reads, gives a single entry per CDR3 protein. Of roughly 100,000 distinct CDR3 sequences in the sample, roughly 11% were seen once. Sequences were derived from whole blood, sampled in connection with sensitization to the hapten diphenylcyclopropenone (DPC). These receptors originate from a woman between 40 and 55 years old with alopecia areata. Some clones in this sample may be carry-over from other donors' samples. Both conserved end residues are trimmed from each CDR3.

>12|TRBJ1-5|TRBV29-1
SAATGGVNQPQH
>10|TRBJ1-2|TRBV12-3/TRBV12-4
ASSLLRQGST
>13|TRBJ1-5|TRBV6-2/TRBV6-3
ASSYRDRGNQPQH
>14|TRBJ2-3|TRBV5-6
ASSPQGTLPTDTQY
>11|TRBJ1-2|TRBV12-3/TRBV12-4
ASSPGQFHGYT
>14|TRBJ2-4|TRBV28
SSSGDRGLAKNIQY
>11|TRBJ2-1|TRBV5-6
ASSAVRDRRQF
>12|TRBJ1-1|TRBV12-3/TRBV12-4
ASGHWGLNTEAF
>10|TRBJ2-1|TRBV20-1
SAKGSSAEQF
>15|TRBJ2-7|TRBV6-5
ASSHSGTSGRVLEQY
>12|TRBJ1-5|TRBV30
AWSVDRSYQPQH
>12|TRBJ2-5|TRBV7-2
ASSLDRLSETQY
>11|TRBJ2-3|TRBV11-3
ASRRGATDTQY
>12|TRBJ1-2|TRBV27
ASRWTGANYGYT
>13|TRBJ1-5|TRBV12-5
ASGSTGTSNQPQH
>11|TRBJ1-1|TRBV29-1
SGFLGARTEAF
>15|TRBJ2-1|TRBV27
ASSGVDSLGPGNEQF
>14|TRBJ2-1|TRBV7-2
ASSRGPRGRVGEQF
>11|TRBJ2-1|TRBV7-4
ARGGRVYNEQF
>13|TRBJ2-1|TRBV7-2
ASSLARVDYNEQF
>13|TRBJ1-4|TRBV27
ASSRSGGLGEKLF
>9|TRBJ1-2|TRBV29-1
SVTGVYGYT